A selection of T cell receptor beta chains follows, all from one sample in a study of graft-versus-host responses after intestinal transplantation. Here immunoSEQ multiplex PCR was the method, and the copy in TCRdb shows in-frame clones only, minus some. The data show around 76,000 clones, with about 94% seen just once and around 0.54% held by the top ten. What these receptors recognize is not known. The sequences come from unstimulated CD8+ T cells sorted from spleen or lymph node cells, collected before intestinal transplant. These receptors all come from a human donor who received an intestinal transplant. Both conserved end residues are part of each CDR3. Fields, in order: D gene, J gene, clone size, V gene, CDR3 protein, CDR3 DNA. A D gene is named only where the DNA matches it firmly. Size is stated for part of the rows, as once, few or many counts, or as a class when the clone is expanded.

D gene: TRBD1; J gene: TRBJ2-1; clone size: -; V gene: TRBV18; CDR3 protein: CASSLGLRFTGGAYNEQFF; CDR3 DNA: TGTGCCAGCTCCCTAGGTCTAAGATTTACAGGGGGTGCCTACAATGAGCAGTTCTTC
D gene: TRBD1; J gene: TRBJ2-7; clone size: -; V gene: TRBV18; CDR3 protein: CASSPGTWTGPYEQYF; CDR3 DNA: TGTGCCAGCTCACCAGGAACTTGGACAGGGCCCTACGAGCAGTACTTC
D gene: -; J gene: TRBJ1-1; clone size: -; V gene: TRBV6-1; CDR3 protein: CASSSTGSGEAFF; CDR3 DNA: TGTGCCAGCAGTTCTACAGGGTCGGGTGAAGCTTTCTTT
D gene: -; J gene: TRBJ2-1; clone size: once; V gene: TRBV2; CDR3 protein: CASKRSEGGNEQFF; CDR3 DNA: TGTGCCAGCAAAAGGAGTGAGGGCGGGAATGAGCAGTTCTTC
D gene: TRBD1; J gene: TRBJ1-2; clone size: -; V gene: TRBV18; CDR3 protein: CASSLDRGIANYGYTF; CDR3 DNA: TGTGCCAGCTCACTTGACAGGGGAATAGCTAACTATGGCTACACCTTC
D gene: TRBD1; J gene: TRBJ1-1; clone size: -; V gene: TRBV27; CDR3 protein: CASSPRTGHTEAFF; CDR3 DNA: TGTGCCAGCAGCCCTCGGACAGGGCACACTGAAGCTTTCTTT
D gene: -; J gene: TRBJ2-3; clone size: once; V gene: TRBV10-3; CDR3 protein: CAAGTSTDTQYF; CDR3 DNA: TGTGCCGCCGGGACTAGCACAGATACGCAGTATTTT
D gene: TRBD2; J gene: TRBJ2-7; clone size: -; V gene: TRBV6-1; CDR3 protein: CASSELTHSGREEVRDF; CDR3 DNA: TGTGCCAGCAGTGAACTGACTCATAGCGGGAGAGAAGAGGTTCGGGACTTC
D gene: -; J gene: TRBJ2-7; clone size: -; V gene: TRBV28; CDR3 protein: CASSLADGWNEQYF; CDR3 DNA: TGTGCCAGCAGTTTGGCAGACGGTTGGAACGAGCAGTACTTC
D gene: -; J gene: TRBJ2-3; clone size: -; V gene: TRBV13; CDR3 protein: CASSLGPGSTDTQYF; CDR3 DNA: TGTGCCAGCAGCTTAGGCCCTGGCAGCACAGATACGCAGTATTTT
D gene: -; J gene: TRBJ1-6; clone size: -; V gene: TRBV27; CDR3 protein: CASSLINSPLHF; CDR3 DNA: TGTGCCAGCAGTTTAATTAATTCACCCCTCCACTTT
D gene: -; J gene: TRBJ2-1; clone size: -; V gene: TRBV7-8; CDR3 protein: CASSATGPNEQFF; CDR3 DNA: TGTGCCAGCAGCGCAACAGGGCCCAATGAGCAGTTCTTC
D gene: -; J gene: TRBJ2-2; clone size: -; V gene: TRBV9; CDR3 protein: CASSARAARSDTGELFF; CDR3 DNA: TGTGCCAGCAGCGCCAGGGCGGCACGGTCGGACACCGGGGAGCTGTTTTTT
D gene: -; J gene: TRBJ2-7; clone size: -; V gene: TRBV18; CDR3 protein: CASSPDRSSYEQYF; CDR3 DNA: TGTGCCAGCTCACCCGACAGGAGCTCCTACGAGCAGTACTTC
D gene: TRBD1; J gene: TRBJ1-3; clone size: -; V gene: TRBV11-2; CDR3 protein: CASSLDGFRDRLSGNTTYF; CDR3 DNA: TGTGCCAGCAGCTTAGATGGCTTCCGGGACAGGCTATCTGGAAACACCACATATTTT
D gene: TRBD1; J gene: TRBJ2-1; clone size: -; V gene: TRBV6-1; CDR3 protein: CASSEWDRGNEQFF; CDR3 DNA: TGTGCCAGCAGTGAATGGGACAGGGGCAATGAGCAGTTCTTC
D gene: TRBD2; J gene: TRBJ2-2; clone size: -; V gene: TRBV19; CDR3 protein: CASSIMSVTSGSTGELFF; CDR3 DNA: TGTGCCAGTAGTATAATGTCGGTCACTAGCGGGAGCACCGGGGAGCTGTTTTTT
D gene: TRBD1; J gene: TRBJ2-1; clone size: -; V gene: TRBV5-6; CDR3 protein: CASSSGTANEQFF; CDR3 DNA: TGTGCCAGCAGCTCCGGGACAGCTAATGAGCAGTTCTTC
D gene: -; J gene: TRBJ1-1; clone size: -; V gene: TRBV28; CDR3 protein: CASSFPGPAAGQTGIPEAFF; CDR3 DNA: TGTGCCAGCAGTTTTCCTGGTCCCGCTGCTGGGCAAACAGGGATCCCTGAAGCTTTCTTT
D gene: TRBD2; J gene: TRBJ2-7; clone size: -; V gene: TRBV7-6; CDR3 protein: CASSFGTSGYEQYF; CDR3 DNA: TGTGCCAGCAGCTTTGGGACTAGCGGCTACGAGCAGTACTTC
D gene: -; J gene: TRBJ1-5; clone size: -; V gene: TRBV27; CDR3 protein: CASSIRDPRDQPQHF; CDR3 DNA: TGTGCCAGCAGTATAAGGGACCCCCGTGATCAGCCCCAGCATTTT
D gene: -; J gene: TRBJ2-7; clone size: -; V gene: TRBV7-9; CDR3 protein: CASSSDTAYEQYF; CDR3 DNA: TGTGCCAGCAGCTCTGACACAGCCTACGAGCAGTACTTC
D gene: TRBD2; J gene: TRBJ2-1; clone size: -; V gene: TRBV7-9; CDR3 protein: CASSHKREARDEQFF; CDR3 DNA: TGTGCCAGCAGCCATAAACGGGAGGCCAGGGATGAGCAGTTCTTC
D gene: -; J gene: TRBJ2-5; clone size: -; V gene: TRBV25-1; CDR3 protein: CASSRAPGLQETQYF; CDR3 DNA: TGTGCCAGCAGTCGCGCACCGGGACTCCAAGAGACCCAGTACTTC
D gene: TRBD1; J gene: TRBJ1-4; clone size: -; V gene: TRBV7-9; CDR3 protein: CASTRQGDEKLFF; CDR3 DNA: TGTGCCAGCACGCGACAGGGCGATGAAAAACTGTTTTTT
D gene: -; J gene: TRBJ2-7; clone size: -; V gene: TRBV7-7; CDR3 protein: CASSLVFGYEQYF; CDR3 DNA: TGTGCCAGCAGCTTAGTATTTGGCTACGAGCAGTACTTC
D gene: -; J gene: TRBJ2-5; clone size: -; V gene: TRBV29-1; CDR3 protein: CSVDPTLEETQYF; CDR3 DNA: TGCAGCGTCGATCCCACCCTTGAAGAGACCCAGTACTTC
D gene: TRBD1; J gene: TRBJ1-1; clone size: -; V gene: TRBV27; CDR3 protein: CASSLALTGANTEAFF; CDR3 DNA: TGTGCCAGCAGTTTAGCCCTTACAGGGGCGAACACTGAAGCTTTCTTT
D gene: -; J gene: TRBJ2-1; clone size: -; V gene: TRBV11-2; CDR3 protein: CASSAGSTNEQFF; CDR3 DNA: TGTGCCAGCAGCGCCGGAAGCACCAATGAGCAGTTCTTC
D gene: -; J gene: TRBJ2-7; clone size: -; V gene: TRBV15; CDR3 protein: CATSRRGLTYEQYF; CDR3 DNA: TGTGCCACCAGCAGGCGGGGATTGACCTACGAGCAGTACTTC
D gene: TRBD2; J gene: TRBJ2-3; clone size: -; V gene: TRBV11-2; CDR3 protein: CASSLGVVSGRDSTDTQYF; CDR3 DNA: TGTGCCAGCAGCTTAGGGGTGGTTAGCGGGAGGGATAGCACAGATACGCAGTATTTT
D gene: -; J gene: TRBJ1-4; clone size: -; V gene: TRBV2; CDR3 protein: CASRKGQKLFF; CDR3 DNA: TGTGCCAGCAGGAAGGGACAAAAACTGTTTTTT
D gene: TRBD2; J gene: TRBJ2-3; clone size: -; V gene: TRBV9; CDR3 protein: CASSPFGRRETDTQYF; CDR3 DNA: TGTGCCAGCAGCCCTTTCGGGAGGAGGGAGACAGATACGCAGTATTTT
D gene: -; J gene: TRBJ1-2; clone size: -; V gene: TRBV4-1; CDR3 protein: CASSQYQGRFNYGYTF; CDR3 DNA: TGCGCCAGCAGCCAATACCAGGGGAGATTTAACTATGGCTACACCTTC
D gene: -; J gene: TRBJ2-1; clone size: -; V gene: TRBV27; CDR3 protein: CASSLSTYPYNEQFF; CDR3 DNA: TGTGCCAGCAGTTTATCGACATACCCCTACAATGAGCAGTTCTTC
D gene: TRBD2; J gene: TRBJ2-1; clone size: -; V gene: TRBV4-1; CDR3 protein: CASSQEGSDYSGRVTYNEQFF; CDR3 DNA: TGCGCCAGCAGCCAAGAGGGATCCGATTATAGCGGGAGGGTTACCTACAATGAGCAGTTCTTC
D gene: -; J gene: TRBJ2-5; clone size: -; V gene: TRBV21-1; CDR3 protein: CASTPKTETQYF; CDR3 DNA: TGTGCCAGCACCCCGAAGACGGAGACCCAGTACTTC